This T cell receptor beta chain was identified in a study of CD8 T cells in ankylosing spondylitis (dated by TCRdb to the late 2010s). The study in broad terms: To find TCR variants linked to disease, the study profiled T cell receptor beta repertoires in ankylosing spondylitis patients and healthy donors. In total, the full study cohort was made up of roughly 110 healthy donors and approximately 27 ankylosing spondylitis patients. Peripheral blood was sampled, and synovial fluid was additionally collected from ankylosing spondylitis patients. The investigation overall reported the following: Some motif variants had previously been reported in the synovial fluid and blood of reactive arthritis patients, which suggests shared mechanisms of disease initiation. Significant enrichment of the disease-linked clones was reported in matched synovial fluid samples from ankylosing spondylitis patients. Blood from ankylosing spondylitis patients appeared to be characterized by a TCR beta motif made up of under ten highly homologous amino acid variants. The disease-linked clones showed a CD8+ phenotype and occurred at relatively low frequencies in peripheral blood.

This clonotype occurred a few times. Its antigen is currently not known. Per-nucleotide qualities are absent, and no much larger clonotype sits a single base away. The data were produced on an Illumina HiSeq 2500. Quantitative 5'-RACE with molecular barcodes was the method used to prepare the TCR beta libraries. As for how the authors treated the data: Disease-linked TCR variants were identified with a new computational method built on a probabilistic model of VDJ rearrangement. Using fastp at Q25 and MiXCR, TCRdb reprocessed the public reads and kept productive beta chains. Rows with a matching CDR3 protein are joined into one entry that keeps the most common DNA and genes. TCRdb, not the original authors, processed these V and J calls. In all, the sample holds 300,000 to 350,000 distinct CDR3 sequences, and approximately 14% of those were seen once. About 1% of the sample is in the top ten clones.

From its cysteine to its phenylalanine, the CDR3 spans 14 amino acids. The retained sequence is limited to the CDR3, 42 bases, with the frame set at the first base. Trimmed from V: 3 bases; trimmed from J: 6 bases; junction bases lacking a gene match: 4. This clonotype was sampled from a male donor with ankylosing spondylitis or in good health (not recorded which). The rearranged segments are TRBV12-3 or TRBV12-4 and TRBJ2-2, with 7 junctional bases fitting TRBD1. The sample consisted of blood, either unsorted or a sorted T cell fraction (not recorded which). The nucleotide sequence is given as TGTGCCAGCAGTTTTAGACAGGGCTCCGGGGAGCTGTTTTTT. Translated, this gives CASSFRQGSGELFF.